This entry is about one T cell receptor beta chain. Its matching antigen is unknown. The PCR made use of 60 Vbeta and 13 Jbeta primers. Some clones are missing from TCRdb's copy, which holds only in-frame ones; the method was immunoSEQ multiplex PCR. The repertoire holds fewer than 150,000 clones, 75% to 90% seen once, with 8% to 9% in the top ten. V was clipped by 0 bases and J by 2 bases; unmatched bases: 3. CDR1 is LGHNA, CDR2 YNFKEQ, per germline. The CDR3 consists of 17 residues. The data derive from a study of cytomegalovirus exposure and HLA in healthy donors. Study as a whole: In a previous analysis, some 120 million unique TCR beta sequences were found from roughly 200 million T cells.

Findings of the study overall: In vitro data verified a few CMV-associated chains as specific for CMV antigens. Some TCR beta chains (164 of them) were listed as cytomegalovirus-associated.

The receptor was derived from a female donor in good health and CMV-seropositive. The sequenced sample consisted of PBMCs. The chain links TRBV4-2 to TRBJ2-2; 10 nucleotides agree with TRBD2. In DNA form, the CDR3 reads TGTGCCAGCAGCCAAGAGATAGCGGGGGGAAACACCGGGGAGCTGTTTTTT. Translating gives CASSQEIAGGNTGELFF.